This TCR beta chain stems from a study of identical twins. It was template switching that added a universal primer site, and there were unique molecular identifiers on the cDNA. Each CDR3 protein is one row after TCRdb ran MiXCR on the 5' RACE reads. The sample includes 410,000 or so distinct CDR3 sequences, roughly 20% of them seen just once. Study-wide results and limits: For cord blood, abundant beta clonotypes had fewer insertions, unlike memory repertoires, which showed none.

In regard to this clonotype: Its antigen is currently unknown.

There are 14 residues in the CDR3. The V gene lost 0 bases and the J gene lost 16 bases, with 19 bases spanning the gap. Germline V CDR1 and CDR2: MNHEY, SVGAGI. The V gene is TRBV6-5, the J gene TRBJ2-1; D is perhaps TRBD1 (5 bases). Sequencing was carried out using naive T cells sorted from blood. The receptor's source is a man in his fifties or sixties in good health. CDR3 residues: CASSYSSYEHGHFF. The CDR3 nucleotides read TGTGCCAGCAGTTACTCAAGTTATGAACACGGACATTTCTTC.